The rows below give T cell receptor beta chains drawn from one sample of a study of cytomegalovirus exposure and HLA in healthy donors. Profiling relied on immunoSEQ multiplex PCR, and the TCRdb table lists in-frame clones only, not all of them. The table lists about 150,000 clones, about four fifths of them singletons, with over 6% in the top ten. Sequencing used PBMCs. These receptors were collected from a man aged 25 to 45 in good health and CMV-seropositive. Both conserved end residues are part of each CDR3. Each record gives: D gene, V gene, clone size, J gene, CDR3 DNA, CDR3 protein. The D gene is left open where the match is weak. Size values are once, few and many counts, or a class for expanded clones, and some rows have none.

d_call: TRBD1
v_call: TRBV5-1
clone_size: NA
j_call: TRBJ1-4
cdr3_nt: TGCGCCAGCAGCATGGGGACAGTTGCAACTAATGAAAAACTGTTTTTT
cdr3_aa: CASSMGTVATNEKLFF

d_call: NA
v_call: TRBV7-2
clone_size: NA
j_call: TRBJ1-2
cdr3_nt: TGTGCCAGCTACTTAGACAGGAATAACTATGGCTACACCTTC
cdr3_aa: CASYLDRNNYGYTF

d_call: NA
v_call: TRBV7-2
clone_size: NA
j_call: TRBJ1-1
cdr3_nt: TGTGCCAGCAGCTTAGCGGAGGGTGGCACTGAAGCTTTCTTT
cdr3_aa: CASSLAEGGTEAFF

d_call: TRBD1
v_call: TRBV2
clone_size: NA
j_call: TRBJ2-3
cdr3_nt: TGTGCCAGCAGTCAAGACAGGGTCCGGGGACATACGCAGTATTTT
cdr3_aa: CASSQDRVRGHTQYF

d_call: NA
v_call: TRBV30
clone_size: NA
j_call: TRBJ2-4
cdr3_nt: TGTGCCTGGGGGGGGACGGTAAACATTCAGTACTTC
cdr3_aa: CAWGGTVNIQYF

d_call: NA
v_call: TRBV19
clone_size: few
j_call: TRBJ1-1
cdr3_nt: TGTGCCAGTAGTGGAGGGTCGGAAGCTTTCTTT
cdr3_aa: CASSGGSEAFF

d_call: TRBD1
v_call: TRBV9
clone_size: once
j_call: TRBJ2-5
cdr3_nt: TGTGCCAGCAGCCCCCGGACAGGGGAGGGTCAAGAGACCCAGTACTTC
cdr3_aa: CASSPRTGEGQETQYF

d_call: TRBD1
v_call: TRBV18
clone_size: NA
j_call: TRBJ1-1
cdr3_nt: TGTGCCAGCTCACTAAACCGGGACAGCCGAACGGAGACTTTCTTT
cdr3_aa: CASSLNRDSRTETFF

d_call: NA
v_call: TRBV2
clone_size: NA
j_call: TRBJ2-1
cdr3_nt: TGTGCCAGCAGCGCCCTCGGGGGGCCCTCTAGGAATGAGCAGTTCTTC
cdr3_aa: CASSALGGPSRNEQFF

d_call: TRBD1
v_call: TRBV18
clone_size: NA
j_call: TRBJ1-4
cdr3_nt: TGTGCCAGCTCACCACAGGGGGCAAGATCTGAAAAACTGTTTTTT
cdr3_aa: CASSPQGARSEKLFF

d_call: NA
v_call: TRBV27
clone_size: NA
j_call: TRBJ2-5
cdr3_nt: TGTGCCAGCAGTCGACAGGCACGAGAGACCCAGTACTTC
cdr3_aa: CASSRQARETQYF

d_call: TRBD1
v_call: TRBV6-5
clone_size: NA
j_call: TRBJ1-6
cdr3_nt: TGTGCCAGCAGTTACTCAAGACAGGGAGATTCACCCCTCCACTTT
cdr3_aa: CASSYSRQGDSPLHF

d_call: TRBD2
v_call: TRBV5-5
clone_size: NA
j_call: TRBJ2-1
cdr3_nt: TGTGCCAGCAGCCCGGACAGGGGACTAGCGGGTTTGTTCTTC
cdr3_aa: CASSPDRGLAGLFF

d_call: NA
v_call: TRBV4-2
clone_size: NA
j_call: TRBJ2-5
cdr3_nt: TGTGCCAGCAGCCAAGATTACGGTAGGAGGGAGACCCAGTACTTC
cdr3_aa: CASSQDYGRRETQYF

d_call: TRBD1
v_call: TRBV28
clone_size: NA
j_call: TRBJ2-7
cdr3_nt: TGTGCCAGCAGTCTCTTACCTGGACAGGGACCCTACGAGCAGTACTTC
cdr3_aa: CASSLLPGQGPYEQYF

d_call: NA
v_call: TRBV4-1
clone_size: NA
j_call: TRBJ2-5
cdr3_nt: TGCGCCAGCAGCCAAGATCCCCCTACAGGGCCAAGGGAGACCCAGTACTTC
cdr3_aa: CASSQDPPTGPRETQYF

d_call: NA
v_call: TRBV7-8
clone_size: NA
j_call: TRBJ2-7
cdr3_nt: TGTGCCAGCAGCTTAAGTTCGCGGGTCTACGAGCAGTACTTC
cdr3_aa: CASSLSSRVYEQYF

d_call: NA
v_call: TRBV5-1
clone_size: NA
j_call: TRBJ1-2
cdr3_nt: TGCGCCAGCAGCTTGGGTCCTCAGGGGAGCGGCTATGGCTACACCTTC
cdr3_aa: CASSLGPQGSGYGYTF

d_call: TRBD1
v_call: TRBV29-1
clone_size: NA
j_call: TRBJ1-1
cdr3_nt: TGCAGCGTTGAAGATCGACAGGGGGGAATTGAGACTGAAGCTTTCTTT
cdr3_aa: CSVEDRQGGIETEAFF

d_call: NA
v_call: TRBV7-8
clone_size: NA
j_call: TRBJ1-5
cdr3_nt: TGTGCCAGCAGCCCAGGGACACAGAGCAATCAGCCCCAGCATTTT
cdr3_aa: CASSPGTQSNQPQHF

d_call: NA
v_call: TRBV29-1
clone_size: NA
j_call: TRBJ1-2
cdr3_nt: TGCAGCGTTGGTTACCCGGGGGGCGACGCTAACTATGGCTACACCTTC
cdr3_aa: CSVGYPGGDANYGYTF

d_call: NA
v_call: TRBV30
clone_size: NA
j_call: TRBJ2-2
cdr3_nt: TGTGCCTGGAGTGTGAGGTTGGGGGGGCCGGGCGGGGAGCTGTTTTTT
cdr3_aa: CAWSVRLGGPGGELFF

d_call: TRBD2
v_call: TRBV7-3
clone_size: NA
j_call: TRBJ2-5
cdr3_nt: TGTGCCAGCAGCCGGCGGGTAGCGGGCAAAGAGACCCAGTACTTC
cdr3_aa: CASSRRVAGKETQYF

d_call: TRBD2
v_call: TRBV28
clone_size: NA
j_call: TRBJ2-1
cdr3_nt: TGTGCCAGCAGTTTCCGGGGGGTCTCCTACAATGAGCAGTTCTTC
cdr3_aa: CASSFRGVSYNEQFF

d_call: TRBD1
v_call: TRBV5-1
clone_size: NA
j_call: TRBJ2-2
cdr3_nt: TGCGCCAGCAGCGACACAGGGGGAACCGGGGAGCTGTTTTTT
cdr3_aa: CASSDTGGTGELFF

d_call: NA
v_call: TRBV28
clone_size: NA
j_call: TRBJ1-1
cdr3_nt: TGTGCCAGCAGTTCGTGGGGGGAAGTGGACACTGAAGCTTTCTTT
cdr3_aa: CASSSWGEVDTEAFF

d_call: TRBD1
v_call: TRBV29-1
clone_size: NA
j_call: TRBJ2-5
cdr3_nt: TGCAGCGTTAAGCAACCACAGGGGCGGGAGACCCAGTACTTC
cdr3_aa: CSVKQPQGRETQYF

d_call: TRBD2
v_call: TRBV27
clone_size: NA
j_call: TRBJ2-1
cdr3_nt: TGTGCCAGCGGGTCCCCCGCTAGCGGGGTTAACAATGAGCAGTTCTTC
cdr3_aa: CASGSPASGVNNEQFF

d_call: NA
v_call: TRBV28
clone_size: NA
j_call: TRBJ1-2
cdr3_nt: TGTGCCAGCAGTCGAGCCGGGACAACCCATGGCTACACCTTC
cdr3_aa: CASSRAGTTHGYTF

d_call: TRBD1
v_call: TRBV5-1
clone_size: NA
j_call: TRBJ2-7
cdr3_nt: TGCGCCAGCAGCCCTACAGGGGGCGACGAGCAGTACTTC
cdr3_aa: CASSPTGGDEQYF

d_call: NA
v_call: TRBV27
clone_size: few
j_call: TRBJ2-7
cdr3_nt: TGTGCCAGCAGTGGGGGGTACGAGCAGTACTTC
cdr3_aa: CASSGGYEQYF

d_call: NA
v_call: TRBV2
clone_size: NA
j_call: TRBJ2-5
cdr3_nt: TGTGCCAGCAGTGATGACTGGGAGACCCAGTACTTC
cdr3_aa: CASSDDWETQYF

d_call: NA
v_call: TRBV29-1
clone_size: NA
j_call: TRBJ2-5
cdr3_nt: TGCAGCGTTGAAGCTACAGGGGAGACCCAGTACTTC
cdr3_aa: CSVEATGETQYF

d_call: TRBD2
v_call: TRBV6-1
clone_size: NA
j_call: TRBJ2-5
cdr3_nt: TGTGCCAGCAGTGAATTGGGCGAAACTAGCGGGGACCAAGAGACCCAGTACTTC
cdr3_aa: CASSELGETSGDQETQYF

d_call: TRBD2
v_call: TRBV18
clone_size: NA
j_call: TRBJ2-7
cdr3_nt: TGTGCCAGCTCAACCGGGACTAGCGGGGGGGGATCCTACGAGCAGTACTTC
cdr3_aa: CASSTGTSGGGSYEQYF

d_call: TRBD1
v_call: TRBV28
clone_size: NA
j_call: TRBJ1-2
cdr3_nt: TGTGCCAGCAGTTCCGGGACAGGGGGCTTCTATGGCTACACCTTC
cdr3_aa: CASSSGTGGFYGYTF

d_call: TRBD1
v_call: TRBV28
clone_size: few
j_call: TRBJ1-2
cdr3_nt: TGTGCCAGCAGTCCCCCCGGTGGGACAGGGAACTATGGCTACACCTTC
cdr3_aa: CASSPPGGTGNYGYTF

d_call: TRBD1
v_call: TRBV10-3
clone_size: NA
j_call: TRBJ1-1
cdr3_nt: TGTGCCATCAGATCCAGACAGGGGGCTTCGTCGGACACTGAAGCTTTCTTT
cdr3_aa: CAIRSRQGASSDTEAFF

d_call: NA
v_call: TRBV10-1
clone_size: NA
j_call: TRBJ2-7
cdr3_nt: TGCGCCAGCAGTGAAGTTCGGCAGGGAAGAAGAGAGCAGTACTTC
cdr3_aa: CASSEVRQGRREQYF

d_call: TRBD1
v_call: TRBV7-8
clone_size: NA
j_call: TRBJ1-1
cdr3_nt: TGTGCCAGCAGCCCCCAGGGGGGATCTATGAACACTGAAGCTTTCTTT
cdr3_aa: CASSPQGGSMNTEAFF

d_call: NA
v_call: TRBV6-5
clone_size: NA
j_call: TRBJ2-7
cdr3_nt: TGTGCCAGCAGTTACTCCGCAGGGCCTTACGAGCAGTACTTC
cdr3_aa: CASSYSAGPYEQYF

d_call: NA
v_call: TRBV7-6
clone_size: NA
j_call: TRBJ2-1
cdr3_nt: TGTGCCAGCAGTTACACCGACGGGAATGAGCAGTTCTTC
cdr3_aa: CASSYTDGNEQFF

d_call: TRBD1
v_call: TRBV20-1
clone_size: NA
j_call: TRBJ2-3
cdr3_nt: TGCAGCCGGGACAGGGGGGGCACGCAGTATTTT
cdr3_aa: CSRDRGGTQYF

d_call: NA
v_call: TRBV6-5
clone_size: NA
j_call: TRBJ2-7
cdr3_nt: TGTGCCAGCAGTTCGTACAGTTACGAGCAGTACTTC
cdr3_aa: CASSSYSYEQYF

d_call: NA
v_call: TRBV27
clone_size: NA
j_call: TRBJ1-2
cdr3_nt: TGTGCCAGCAGCGGGGTGCGGGGGGATGGCTACACCTTC
cdr3_aa: CASSGVRGDGYTF